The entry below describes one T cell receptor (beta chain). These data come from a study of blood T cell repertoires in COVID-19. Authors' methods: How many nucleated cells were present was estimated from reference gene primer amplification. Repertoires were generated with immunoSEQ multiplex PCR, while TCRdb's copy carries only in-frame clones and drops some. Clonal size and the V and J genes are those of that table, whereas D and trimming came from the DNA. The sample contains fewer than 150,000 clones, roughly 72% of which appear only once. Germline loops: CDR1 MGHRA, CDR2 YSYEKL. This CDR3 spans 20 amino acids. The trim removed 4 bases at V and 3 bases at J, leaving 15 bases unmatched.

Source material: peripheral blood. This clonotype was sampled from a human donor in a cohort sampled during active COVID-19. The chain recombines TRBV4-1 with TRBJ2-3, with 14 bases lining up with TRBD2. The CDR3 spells CASSPRLAGGPLRFTDTQYF. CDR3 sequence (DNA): TGCGCCAGCAGCCCACGACTAGCGGGGGGGCCGCTGCGATTTACAGATACGCAGTATTTT.